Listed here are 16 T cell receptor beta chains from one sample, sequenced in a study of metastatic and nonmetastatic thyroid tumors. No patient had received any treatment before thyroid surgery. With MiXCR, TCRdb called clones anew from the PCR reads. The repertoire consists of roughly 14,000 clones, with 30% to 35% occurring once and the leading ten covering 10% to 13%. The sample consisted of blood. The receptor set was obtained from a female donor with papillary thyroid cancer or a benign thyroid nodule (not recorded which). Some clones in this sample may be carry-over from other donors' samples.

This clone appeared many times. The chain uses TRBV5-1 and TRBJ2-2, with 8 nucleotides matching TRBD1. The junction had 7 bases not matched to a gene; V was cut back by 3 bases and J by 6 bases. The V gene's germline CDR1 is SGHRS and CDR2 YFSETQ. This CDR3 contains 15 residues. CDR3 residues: CASSWGTGGAGELFF. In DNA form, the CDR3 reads TGCGCCAGCAGCTGGGGGACAGGAGGGGCCGGGGAGCTGTTTTTT.

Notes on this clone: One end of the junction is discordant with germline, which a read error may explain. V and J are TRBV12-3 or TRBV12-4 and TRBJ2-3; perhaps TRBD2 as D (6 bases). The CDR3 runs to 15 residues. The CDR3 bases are TGTGCCAGCATGTACTGGCGGACTATCACATATACGCAGTATTTT. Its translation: CASMYWRTITYTQYF.

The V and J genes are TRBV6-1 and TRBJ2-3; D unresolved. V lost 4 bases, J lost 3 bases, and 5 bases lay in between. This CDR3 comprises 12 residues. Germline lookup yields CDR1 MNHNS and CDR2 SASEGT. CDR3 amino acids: CASSVWTDTQYF. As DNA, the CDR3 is TGTGCCAGCAGTGTGTGGACAGATACGCAGTATTTT.

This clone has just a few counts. The DNA of the CDR3 is TGTGCCAGCAGCCAAGATGCGTCAGGGGATAGGCAGCCCCAGCATTTT. This gives the protein CASSQDASGDRQPQHF. The V call is TRBV3-1, the J call TRBJ1-5; the D gene is possibly TRBD1 (6 bases). CDR1 LGHDT and CDR2 YNNKEL come from the germline V gene (reference sequence). This CDR3 comprises 16 residues. With 0 bases removed from V and 7 bases from J, the gap between germline ends came to 16 bases.

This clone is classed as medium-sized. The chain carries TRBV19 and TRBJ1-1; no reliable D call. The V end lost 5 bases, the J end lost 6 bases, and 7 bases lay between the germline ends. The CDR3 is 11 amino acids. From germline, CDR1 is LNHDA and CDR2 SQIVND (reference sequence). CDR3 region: CASSSYSEAFF. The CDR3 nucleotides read TGTGCCAGTAGTTCGTATTCTGAAGCTTTCTTT.

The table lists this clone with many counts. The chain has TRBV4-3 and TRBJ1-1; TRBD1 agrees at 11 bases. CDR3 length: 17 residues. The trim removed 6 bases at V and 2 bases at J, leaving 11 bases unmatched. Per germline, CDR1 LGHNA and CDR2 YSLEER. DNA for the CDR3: TGCGCCAGCAGTTCGCGGGACAGGGGGTCTGGCAACACTGAAGCTTTCTTT. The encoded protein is CASSSRDRGSGNTEAFF.

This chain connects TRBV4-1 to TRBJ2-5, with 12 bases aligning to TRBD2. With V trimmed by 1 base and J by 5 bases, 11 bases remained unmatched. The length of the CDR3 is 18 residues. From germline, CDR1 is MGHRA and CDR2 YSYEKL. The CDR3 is CASSQGLAGVLSGETQYF. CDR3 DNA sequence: TGCGCCAGCAGCCAAGGACTAGCGGGAGTATTAAGTGGGGAGACCCAGTACTTC.

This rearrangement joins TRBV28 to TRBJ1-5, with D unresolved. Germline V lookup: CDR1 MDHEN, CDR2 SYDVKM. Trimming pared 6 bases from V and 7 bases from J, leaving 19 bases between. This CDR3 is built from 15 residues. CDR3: CASSPPQPTSQPQHF. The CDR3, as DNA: TGTGCCAGCAGCCCGCCTCAACCCACAAGCCAGCCCCAGCATTTT.

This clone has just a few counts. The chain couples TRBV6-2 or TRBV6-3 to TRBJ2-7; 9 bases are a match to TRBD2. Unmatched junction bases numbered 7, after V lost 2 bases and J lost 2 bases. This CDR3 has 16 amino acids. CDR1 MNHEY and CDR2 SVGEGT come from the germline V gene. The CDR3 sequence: CASSYPAGGSPYEQYF. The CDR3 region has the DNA TGTGCCAGCAGTTACCCAGCGGGAGGCAGTCCCTACGAGCAGTACTTC.

This chain's CDR3 is CSARTAGPDEQYF. Written as DNA, the CDR3 is TGCAGTGCTAGGACGGCAGGGCCAGACGAGCAGTACTTC. The chain combines TRBV20-1 with TRBJ2-7; possible D gene TRBD1, 5 bases. Germline V gene sequence: CDR1 DFQATT, CDR2 SNEGSKA (reference sequence). This CDR3 has 13 amino acids. Deletions cut 3 bases from V and 5 bases from J, with 14 bases between.

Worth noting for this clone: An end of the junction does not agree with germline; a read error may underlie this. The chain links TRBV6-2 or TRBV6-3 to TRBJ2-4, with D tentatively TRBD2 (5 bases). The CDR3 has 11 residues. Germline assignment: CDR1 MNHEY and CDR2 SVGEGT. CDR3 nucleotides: TGTGCCAGCAGTTGGGAGTTTCGGCATTTCTTC. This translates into CASSWEFRHFF.

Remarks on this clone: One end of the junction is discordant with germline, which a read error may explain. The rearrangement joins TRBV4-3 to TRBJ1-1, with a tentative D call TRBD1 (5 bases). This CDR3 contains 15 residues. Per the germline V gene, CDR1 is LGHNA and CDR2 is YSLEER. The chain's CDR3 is CASSQDQSGSTEASF. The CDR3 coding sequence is TGCGCCAGTAGCCAAGATCAATCAGGGAGCACTGAAGCTTCCTTT.

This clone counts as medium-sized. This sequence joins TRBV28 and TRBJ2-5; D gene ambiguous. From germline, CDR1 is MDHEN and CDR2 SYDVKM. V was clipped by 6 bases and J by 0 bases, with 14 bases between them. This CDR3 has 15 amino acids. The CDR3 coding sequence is TGTGCCAGCAGCTTACGAGACGCGTACCAAGAGACCCAGTACTTC. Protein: CASSLRDAYQETQYF.

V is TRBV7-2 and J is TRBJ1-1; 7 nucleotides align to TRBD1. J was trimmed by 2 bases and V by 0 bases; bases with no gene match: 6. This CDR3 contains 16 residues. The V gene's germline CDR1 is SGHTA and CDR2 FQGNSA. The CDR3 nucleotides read TGTGCCAGCAGCTTAGCGTATAGGACAGGTAACACTGAAGCTTTCTTT. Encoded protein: CASSLAYRTGNTEAFF.

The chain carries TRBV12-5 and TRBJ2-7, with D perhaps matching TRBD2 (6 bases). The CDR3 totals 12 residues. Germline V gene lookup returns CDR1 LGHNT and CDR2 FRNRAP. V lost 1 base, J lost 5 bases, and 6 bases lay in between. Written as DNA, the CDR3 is TGTGCTAGTGGTTTGGGGAGGGACGAGCAGTACTTC. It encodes CASGLGRDEQYF.

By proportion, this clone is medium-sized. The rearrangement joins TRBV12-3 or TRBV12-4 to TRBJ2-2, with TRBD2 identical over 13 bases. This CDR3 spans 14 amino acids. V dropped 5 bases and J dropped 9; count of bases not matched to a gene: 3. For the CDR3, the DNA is TGTGCCAGCAGTACTAGCGGGGGGGCAAGGGAGCTGTTTTTT. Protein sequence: CASSTSGGARELFF.